This TCR beta chain was documented in a study of blood T cell repertoires in COVID-19. Here immunoSEQ multiplex PCR was the method, and the copy in TCRdb shows in-frame clones only, minus some. Of approximately 70,000 clones detected, 80% to 85% appear once; the ten largest clones hold more than 2%. V was cut by 6 bases and J by 6 bases, with 15 bases left in between. The CDR3 contains 14 residues. Germline loops: CDR1 MNHEY, CDR2 SVGAGI. The sequence was collected from a man at least 80 years old with active or convalescent COVID-19. The chain couples TRBV6-5 to TRBJ1-5; a possible D gene is TRBD1 (6 bases). The sample consisted of peripheral blood. The CDR3 sequence is CASRATGFGQPQHF. Written as DNA, the CDR3 is TGTGCCAGCAGGGCTACAGGGTTTGGTCAGCCCCAGCATTTT.